The rows below give T cell receptor beta chains drawn from one sample of a study of T cells in Graves' hyperthyroidism and ophthalmopathy. In TCRdb, the multiplex PCR reads were re-called with MiXCR into one record per CDR3 protein. The sample consists of 400,000 to 550,000 distinct CDR3 sequences, approximately 24% of them appearing once. The sequenced sample consisted of blood. All receptors derive from a woman aged 30 to 39 with Graves' ophthalmopathy. Each CDR3 is given with its conserved first and last residue. Each record gives: CDR3 protein, V gene.

CASSTYANTGELFF,TRBV6-1
CASSDPGRETQYF,TRBV2
CASSRDRADSSYEQYF,TRBV6-1
CASSLLELRQGGSYEQYF,TRBV28
CASVEAGAGNTIYF,TRBV2
CASSFETDPYEQYF,TRBV12-3/TRBV12-4
CASSFGGTDTQYF,TRBV7-6
CSVSRDTNQPQHF,TRBV29-1
CASSFAGGDGNQPQHF,TRBV28
CASSLGGGGTGELFF,TRBV12-3/TRBV12-4
CASSGPTNEQYF,TRBV9
CSVRGGPAGYTF,TRBV29-1
CASKANSGSGYTIYF,TRBV7-2
CASQRAPEGAFF,TRBV2
CASIRLISGNTIYF,TRBV12-3/TRBV12-4